A single sample is the source of the 18 T cell receptor beta chains below, sequenced in a study of OX40 agonist ivuxolimab in advanced cancers. The data were produced by immunoSEQ multiplex PCR, yet TCRdb's version contains in-frame clones alone and is incomplete. The sample consists of over 55,000 clones, roughly 93% of them appearing once. The sequenced sample was CD4+ or CD8+ T cells sorted from blood, obtained in a trial of the OX40 agonist ivuxolimab. The receptors here all came from an adult with an advanced solid tumor such as melanoma, head and neck, liver or kidney cancer.

This chain uses TRBV5-1 with TRBJ1-2; weak D call: TRBD1 (6 bases). Germline lookup yields CDR1 SGHRS and CDR2 YFSETQ. Trimming cost V 0 bases and J 3 bases, with 9 bases left between them. The CDR3 spans 14 residues. For the CDR3, the DNA is TGCGCCAGCAGCTTGGCACAGGGCGACTATGGCTACACCTTC. Amino acids: CASSLAQGDYGYTF.

The table lists this clone with a count of one. The rearrangement links TRBV19 to TRBJ2-7; 10 bases are a match to TRBD1. CDR3 length equals 16 residues. The germline gives CDR1 LNHDA, CDR2 SQIVND (reference sequence). The J segment lost 3 bases and the V segment lost 4 bases, leaving 9 bases of the junction unmatched. CDR3: CASSTERTGGLYEQYF. The DNA of the CDR3 is TGTGCCAGTAGTACAGAAAGGACAGGGGGTCTCTACGAGCAGTACTTC.

The V and J genes are TRBV29-1 and TRBJ1-3; TRBD1 matches 7 bases. V lost 6 bases and J lost 0; bases outside the gene matches: 8. This CDR3 is 15 amino acids long. Germline V CDR1 and CDR2: SQVTM, ANQGSEA. This chain's CDR3 is CSVNGQDGSGNTIYF. The DNA for the CDR3 is TGCAGCGTCAACGGACAGGACGGCTCTGGAAACACCATATATTTT.

The chain recombines TRBV27 with TRBJ1-2, with 9 positions matching TRBD1. The CDR3 is 17 residues long. V shed 0 bases and J 4 bases; nucleotides not matched to a gene: 9. Germline-derived CDR1 and CDR2 are MNHEY and SMNVEV (reference sequence). As DNA, the CDR3 is TGTGCCAGCAGTTTATCCTGGGACAGGGAAGTCCCCTATGGCTACACCTTC. It translates to CASSLSWDREVPYGYTF.

The chain couples TRBV9 to TRBJ2-7, with 9 bases that match TRBD2. Per germline, CDR1 SGDLS and CDR2 YYNGEE. The CDR3 contains 14 residues. The V segment lost 4 bases and the J segment 6 bases; nucleotides outside the gene matches: 8. DNA for the CDR3: TGTGCCAGCAGCCCGCGGGGGGGCGGCGGCGAGCAGTACTTC. It translates to CASSPRGGGGEQYF.

The count of this clone is one. The rearrangement uses TRBV28 and TRBJ2-7, with 8 bases fitting TRBD2. V lost 0 bases to trimming and J lost 5 bases; unmatched junction nucleotides: 9. Germline-derived CDR1 and CDR2 are MDHEN and SYDVKM. The CDR3 runs to 16 residues. CDR3 coding DNA: TGTGCCAGCAGTTTATGGTCGGGAGGGCCTCTCAACGAGCAGTACTTC. Translated: CASSLWSGGPLNEQYF.

The gene calls are TRBV5-6 and TRBJ1-1, with D possibly TRBD1 on 6 matching bases. V gave up 1 base and J gave up 4 bases, with 11 bases separating them. Germline lookup yields CDR1 SGHDT and CDR2 YYEEEE. This CDR3 comprises 14 residues. CDR3 in amino acids: CASSLPRGGTEAFF. The CDR3 DNA reads as TGTGCCAGCAGCTTGCCTAGGGGGGGCACTGAAGCTTTCTTT.

The chain combines TRBV4-1 with TRBJ2-7; 7 positions agree with TRBD1. CDR1 is MGHRA and CDR2 is YSYEKL in the germline V gene. V dropped 4 bases and J dropped 2; count of bases not matched to a gene: 8. The CDR3 has 15 residues. CDR3 in DNA: TGCGCCAGCAGCCCTTGGACAGGCCCAGCCTACGAGCAGTACTTC. Protein: CASSPWTGPAYEQYF.

The DNA for the CDR3 is TGCAGCGTTGAGCGACTGGATCCACACGAGCAGTACTTC. It yields the protein CSVERLDPHEQYF. This sequence joins TRBV29-1 and TRBJ2-7; D gene ambiguous. From germline, CDR1 is SQVTM and CDR2 ANQGSEA. The CDR3 contains 13 residues. V lost 3 bases and J 5 bases, leaving 14 bases between the germline ends.

The chain combines TRBV9 with TRBJ1-4, with D unresolved. Trimming removed 2 bases from V and 8 bases from J, with 13 bases in between. CDR3 size: 14 residues. CDR1 and CDR2 from the germline V gene are SGDLS and YYNGEE. The CDR3 DNA reads TGTGCCAGCAGCGTTACAAGCGGAAACGAAAAACTGTTTTTT. Its protein is CASSVTSGNEKLFF. Complete variable domain (other parts from reference TRBV9 and TRBJ1-4): DSGVTQTPKHLITATGQRVTLRCSPRSGDLSVYWYQQSLDQGLQFLIQYYNGEERAKGNILERFSAQQFPDLHSELNLSSLELGDSALYFCASSVTSGNEKLFFGSGTQLSVL.

CDR3 nucleotide sequence: TGTGCCAGCAGTCAATACGACCCCGGGTACAATGAGCAGTTCTTC. Protein product: CASSQYDPGYNEQFF. V usage is TRBV28 and J usage is TRBJ2-1; D not certain. With 5 bases removed from V and 4 bases from J, the gap between germline ends came to 15 bases. Germline assignment: CDR1 MDHEN and CDR2 SYDVKM. This CDR3 has 15 amino acids.

As regards this clone: This sample also contains other DNA sequences that code for the same CDR3. The J gene is TRBJ2-7, the V gene TRBV28; D remains ambiguous. This CDR3 has 10 amino acids. Germline V gene lookup returns CDR1 MDHEN and CDR2 SYDVKM. Trimming shortened V by 5 bases and J by 4 bases, and 3 bases separated the two germline ends. For the CDR3, the DNA is TGTGCCAGCAGTCTGTACGAGCAGTACTTC. Its protein product is CASSLYEQYF.

The V gene is TRBV27, the J gene TRBJ2-5; 11 bases line up with TRBD1. V was clipped by 3 bases and J by 1 base; unmatched bases: 10. The length of the CDR3 is 18 residues. Germline V gene data show CDR1 as MNHEY and CDR2 as SMNVEV (reference sequence). CDR3 region: CASSFGGTGGDLQETQYF. DNA for the CDR3: TGTGCCAGCAGTTTTGGGGGGACAGGGGGTGACCTCCAAGAGACCCAGTACTTC.

The chain employs TRBV27 and TRBJ2-1, with D possibly matching TRBD1 (5 bases). The germline V gene encodes CDR1 MNHEY and CDR2 SMNVEV (reference sequence). The V gene lost 6 bases and the J gene lost 4 bases, with 16 bases spanning the gap. The CDR3 runs to 15 residues. The CDR3 is CASSHRGFTYNEQFF. In DNA, the CDR3 is TGTGCCAGCAGCCATAGGGGTTTCACTTACAATGAGCAGTTCTTC.

The chain is built from TRBV19 and TRBJ2-2, with D possibly matching TRBD1 (6 bases). V lost 8 bases to trimming and J lost 7 bases, with 23 bases between them. From germline, CDR1 is LNHDA and CDR2 SQIVND (reference sequence). The CDR3 has 16 amino acids. CDR3 nucleotides: TGTGCCAGTCGAGACGTAACAGGGCAAATTGGCGGGGAGCTGTTTTTT. Translated: CASRDVTGQIGGELFF.

V gene TRBV4-3 combines with J gene TRBJ2-7; TRBD2 might be the D (6 bases). The CDR3 runs to 17 residues. With 1 base removed from V and 0 bases from J, the gap between germline ends came to 16 bases. Germline V gene data show CDR1 as LGHNA and CDR2 as YSLEER. The CDR3 sequence: CASSQGPGGRSSYEQYF. In nucleotides, the CDR3 is TGCGCCAGCAGCCAAGGCCCCGGGGGACGGTCCTCCTACGAGCAGTACTTC.

V is TRBV7-8 and J is TRBJ1-2, with a tentative D call TRBD1 (5 bases). V lost 5 bases and J 8 bases, leaving 15 bases between the germline ends. The CDR3 runs to 13 residues. The germline V gene has CDR1 SGHVS and CDR2 FQNEAQ. The chain's CDR3 is CASSPTRQRGYTF. The DNA for the CDR3 is TGTGCCAGCAGCCCAACACGACAGCGAGGCTACACCTTC. Variable domain in full (rest from reference TRBV7-8 and TRBJ1-2): GAGVSQSPRYKVAKRGQDVALRCDPISGHVSLFWYQQALGQGPEFLTYFQNEAQLDKSGLPSDRFFAERPEGSVSTLKIQRTQQEDSAVYLCASSPTRQRGYTFGSGTRLTVV.

The CDR3 region has the DNA TGTGCCAGCAGGCCGGACAGCTTCACAGATACGCAGTATTTT. This translates into CASRPDSFTDTQYF. The chain links TRBV28 to TRBJ2-3, with a tentative D call TRBD1 (6 bases). Germline assignment: CDR1 MDHEN and CDR2 SYDVKM. Trimming took off 6 bases at V and 2 bases at J, with 12 bases between the two ends. The length of the CDR3 is 14 residues.